This T cell receptor (beta chain) was recovered during a study of identical twins (dated by TCRdb to the mid-2010s). About the full investigation: To test whether fetal clonotypes persist, this study deep-sequenced TCR alpha and beta repertoires from monozygotic twins, from unrelated adults of various ages, and from cord blood. To rule out contamination, replicate twin experiments were performed at different times with different library preparation protocols.

Notes on this clonotype: The antigen it recognizes is unknown. The record has no base qualities; no much larger clone is one base away.

Every donor was a healthy Caucasian. Three pairs of female monozygotic twins, all aged roughly 18 to 29 years, made up the twin cohort. Peripheral blood mononuclear cells were used as the source from which RNA for TCR libraries was isolated. CDR1 and CDR2 were assigned from the germline V gene as MGHDK and SYGVNS. Reading from cysteine to phenylalanine, the CDR3 counts 14 amino acids. Only the CDR3 DNA stays, 42 bases, in frame from base 1. V and J lose 4 bases and 6 bases, and a span of 15 bases separates them. Broader findings and caveats from the paper: Conclusions relied on cross-sectional statistical analysis, since the same donors could not be followed over many years. In monozygotic twins, out-of-frame TCR alpha sharing was systematically underestimated by recombination models, although the models agreed with sharing between unrelated individuals. Invariant T cells such as MAIT and iNKT could partly confound zero-insertion analyses, although diverse VJ usage argued against such confounding for most clonotypes. Compared with coincidental sharing between unrelated individuals, out-of-frame TCR alpha sequences shared between twins had an excess of sequences with low generation probability. Fewer insertions were carried by abundant cord blood beta clonotypes; a weaker similar trend was observed in young adult naive repertoires, while no such trend was observed in memory repertoires. The excess sharing between twins in beta out-of-frame sequences was weaker because fewer shared sequences reduced the signal-to-noise ratio.

Library method: 5' RACE. Instrument on record: Illumina HiSeq 2000. A universal primer binding site was introduced by template switching, and a unique molecular identifier was present in the final cDNA, enabling accurate counting of TCR cDNA molecules. Specific primers in the conserved constant-segment region were used to synthesize first-strand cDNA for TCR alpha and beta chains. To control for contamination, every cDNA library carried two barcodes: a SMART-Mk sample barcode plus Illumina barcodes. TruSeq adapter sequences along with Illumina sample barcodes were introduced in two successive PCR steps. Sequencing of the TCR alpha and beta cDNA libraries was done on the Illumina HiSeq platform using custom primers. In the source study's methods: MiGEC was used to process raw reads and extract unique molecular identifiers, and MiXCR was used to find CDR3 positions. For each individual, recombination models were inferred using an EM algorithm with the repgenHMM and IGoR tools. The tcR package in R was used for shared clonotype analysis, with sharing normalized by the product of cloneset sizes. Out-of-frame nonproductive sequences were analyzed to study raw recombination free of thymic and clonal selection effects. TCRdb itself trimmed the public reads at Q25 with fastp, ran MiXCR and retained productive beta chains. Each entry is one CDR3 protein sequence, shown with its most common DNA and genes. V and J calls and clone size were set by TCRdb, not the authors. The sample records 700,000 to 950,000 distinct CDR3 sequences, 12% of which are singletons. Under 2% of the sample is in the top ten clones.

Separately, the same data were catalogued under a study of yellow fever vaccine responses in identical twins. Per that second paper: The authors reported that the T cell response to vaccination in identical twins appeared partly convergent and partly personalized. In identical twins, the study followed T cell clones that responded to the vaccine with precision.

The TCR comes from a woman aged 18-35 years in good health. Sequencing used PBMCs. The rearrangement combines TRBV25-1 with TRBJ1-2; the D gene is perhaps TRBD1, from 5 matching bases. The DNA sequence reads TGTGCCAGCAGTGCCCCGGGACCGCGGGATGGCTACACCTTC. Translated, this is CASSAPGPRDGYTF.